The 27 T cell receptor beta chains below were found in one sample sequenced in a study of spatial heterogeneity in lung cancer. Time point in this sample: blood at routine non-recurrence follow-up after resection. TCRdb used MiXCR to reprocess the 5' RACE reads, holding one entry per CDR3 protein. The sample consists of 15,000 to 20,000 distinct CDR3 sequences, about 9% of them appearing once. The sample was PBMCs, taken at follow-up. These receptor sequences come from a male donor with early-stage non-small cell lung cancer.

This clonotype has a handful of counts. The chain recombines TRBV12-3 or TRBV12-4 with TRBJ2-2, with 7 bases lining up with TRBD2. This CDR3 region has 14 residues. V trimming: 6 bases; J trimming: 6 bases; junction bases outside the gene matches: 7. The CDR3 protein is CASRWEGKAGELFF. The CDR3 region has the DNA TGTGCCAGCAGATGGGAGGGGAAGGCCGGGGAGCTGTTTTTT.

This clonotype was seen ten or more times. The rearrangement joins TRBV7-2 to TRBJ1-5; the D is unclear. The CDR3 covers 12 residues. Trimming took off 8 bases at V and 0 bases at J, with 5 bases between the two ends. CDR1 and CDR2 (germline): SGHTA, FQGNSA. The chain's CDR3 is CASSYSNQPQHF. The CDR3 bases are TGTGCCAGCTCGTATAGCAATCAGCCCCAGCATTTT. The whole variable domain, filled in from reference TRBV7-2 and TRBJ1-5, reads GAGVSQSPSNKVTEKGKDVELRCDPISGHTALYWYRQSLGQGLEFLIYFQGNSAPDKSGLPSDRFSAERTGGSVSTLTIQRTQQEDSAVYLCASSYSNQPQHFGDGTRLSIL.

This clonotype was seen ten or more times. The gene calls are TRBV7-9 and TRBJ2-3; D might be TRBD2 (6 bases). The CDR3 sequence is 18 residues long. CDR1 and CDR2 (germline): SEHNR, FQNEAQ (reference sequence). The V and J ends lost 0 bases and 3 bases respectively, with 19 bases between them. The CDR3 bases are TGTGCCAGCAGCTTAGCGCTAATACCCGGGACTGGAACAGATACGCAGTATTTT. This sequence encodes CASSLALIPGTGTDTQYF.

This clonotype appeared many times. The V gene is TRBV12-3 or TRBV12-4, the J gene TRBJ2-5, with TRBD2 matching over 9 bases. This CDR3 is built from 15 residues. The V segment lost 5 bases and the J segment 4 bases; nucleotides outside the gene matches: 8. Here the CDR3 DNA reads TGTGCCAGCAGTGAAATAGCGGGAGAAGGAGAGACCCAGTACTTC. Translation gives CASSEIAGEGETQYF.

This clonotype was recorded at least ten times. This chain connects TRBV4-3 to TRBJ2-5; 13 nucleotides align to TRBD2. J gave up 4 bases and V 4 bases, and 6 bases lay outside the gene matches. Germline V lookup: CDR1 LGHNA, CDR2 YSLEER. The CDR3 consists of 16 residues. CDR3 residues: CASSRQLAGGPETQYF. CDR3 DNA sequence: TGCGCCAGCAGCCGTCAACTAGCGGGGGGGCCAGAGACCCAGTACTTC.

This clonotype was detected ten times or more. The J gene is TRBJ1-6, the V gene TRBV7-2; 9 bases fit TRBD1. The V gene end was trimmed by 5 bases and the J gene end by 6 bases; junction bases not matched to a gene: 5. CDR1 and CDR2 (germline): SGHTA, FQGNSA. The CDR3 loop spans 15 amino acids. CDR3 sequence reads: CASSLGQGINSPLHF. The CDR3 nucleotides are TGTGCCAGCAGCCTGGGACAGGGTATTAATTCACCCCTCCACTTT.

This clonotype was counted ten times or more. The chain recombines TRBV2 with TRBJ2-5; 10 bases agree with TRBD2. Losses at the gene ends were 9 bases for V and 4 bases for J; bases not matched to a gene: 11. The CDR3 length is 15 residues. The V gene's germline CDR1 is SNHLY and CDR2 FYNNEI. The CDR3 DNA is TGTGCCAGTGTGAGCGGGAGGGCCGATGGAGAGACCCAGTACTTC. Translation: CASVSGRADGETQYF.

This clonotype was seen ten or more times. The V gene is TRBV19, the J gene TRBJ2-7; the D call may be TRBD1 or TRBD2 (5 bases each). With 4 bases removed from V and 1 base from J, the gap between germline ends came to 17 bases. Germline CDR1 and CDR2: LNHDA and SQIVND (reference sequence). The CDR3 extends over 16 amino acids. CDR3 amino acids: CASSTMGRGSSYEQYF. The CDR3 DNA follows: TGTGCCAGTAGTACAATGGGACGGGGTAGTTCCTACGAGCAGTACTTC.

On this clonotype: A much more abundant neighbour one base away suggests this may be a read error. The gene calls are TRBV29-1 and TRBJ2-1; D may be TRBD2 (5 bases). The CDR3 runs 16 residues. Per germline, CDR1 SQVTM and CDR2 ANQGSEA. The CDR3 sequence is CSVEALVARSHNEQFF. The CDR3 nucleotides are TGCAGCGTTGAAGCCTTAGTAGCGCGCTCCCACAATGAGCAGTTCTTC.

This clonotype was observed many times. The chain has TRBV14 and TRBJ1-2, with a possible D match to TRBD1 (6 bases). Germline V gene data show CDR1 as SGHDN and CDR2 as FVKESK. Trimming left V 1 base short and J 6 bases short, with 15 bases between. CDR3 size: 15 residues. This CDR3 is CASSQAFGGHDGYTF. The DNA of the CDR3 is TGTGCCAGCAGCCAAGCCTTCGGGGGGCACGATGGCTACACCTTC.

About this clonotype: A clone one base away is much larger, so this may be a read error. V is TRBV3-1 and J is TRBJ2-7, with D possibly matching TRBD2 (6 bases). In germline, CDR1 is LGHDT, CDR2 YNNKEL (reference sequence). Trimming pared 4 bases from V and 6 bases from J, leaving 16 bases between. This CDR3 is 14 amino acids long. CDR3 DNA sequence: TGTGCCAGCAGCCCTTCGGGAGTTGAGGTCGAGCAGTACTTC. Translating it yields CASSPSGVEVEQYF.

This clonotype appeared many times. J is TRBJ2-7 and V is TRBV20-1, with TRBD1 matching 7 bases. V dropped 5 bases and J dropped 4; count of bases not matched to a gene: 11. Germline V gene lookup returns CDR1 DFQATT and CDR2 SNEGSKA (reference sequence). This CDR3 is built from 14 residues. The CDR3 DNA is TGCAGTGCTGAACGACAGGGTAAGGTTTACGAGCAGTACTTC. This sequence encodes CSAERQGKVYEQYF.

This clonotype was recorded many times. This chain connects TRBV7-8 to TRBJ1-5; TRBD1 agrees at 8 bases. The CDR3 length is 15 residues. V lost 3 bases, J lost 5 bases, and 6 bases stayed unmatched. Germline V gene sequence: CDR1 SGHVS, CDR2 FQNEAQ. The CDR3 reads CASSFSPQGDQPQHF. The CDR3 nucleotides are TGTGCCAGCAGCTTCTCCCCACAGGGGGATCAGCCCCAGCATTTT. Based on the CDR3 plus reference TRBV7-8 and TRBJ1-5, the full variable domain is GAGVSQSPRYKVAKRGQDVALRCDPISGHVSLFWYQQALGQGPEFLTYFQNEAQLDKSGLPSDRFFAERPEGSVSTLKIQRTQQEDSAVYLCASSFSPQGDQPQHFGDGTRLSIL.

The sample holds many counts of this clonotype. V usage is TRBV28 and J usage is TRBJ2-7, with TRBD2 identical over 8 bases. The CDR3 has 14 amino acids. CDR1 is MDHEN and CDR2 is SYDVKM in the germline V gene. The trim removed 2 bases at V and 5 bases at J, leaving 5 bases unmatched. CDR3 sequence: CASSLVAGGDEQYF. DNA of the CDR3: TGTGCCAGCAGTTTAGTGGCGGGAGGTGACGAGCAGTACTTC.

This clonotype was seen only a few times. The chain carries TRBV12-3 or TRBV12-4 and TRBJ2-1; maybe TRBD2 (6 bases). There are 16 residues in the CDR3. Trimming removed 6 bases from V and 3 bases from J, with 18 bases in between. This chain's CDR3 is CASRDTREEYYNEQFF. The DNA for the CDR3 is TGTGCCAGCAGGGACACCAGGGAGGAGTACTACAATGAGCAGTTCTTC.

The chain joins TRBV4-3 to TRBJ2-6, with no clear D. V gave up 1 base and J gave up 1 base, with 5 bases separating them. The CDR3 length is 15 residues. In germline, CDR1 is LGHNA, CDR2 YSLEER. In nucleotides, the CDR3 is TGCGCCAGCAGCCAAGGATTTTCTGGGGCCAACGTCCTGACTTTC. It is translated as CASSQGFSGANVLTF.

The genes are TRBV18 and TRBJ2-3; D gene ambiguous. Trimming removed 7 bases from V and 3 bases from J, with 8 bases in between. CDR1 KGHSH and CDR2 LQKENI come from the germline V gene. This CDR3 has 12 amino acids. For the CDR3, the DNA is TGTGCCAGCTGTAAGGGAACAGATACGCAGTATTTT. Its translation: CASCKGTDTQYF. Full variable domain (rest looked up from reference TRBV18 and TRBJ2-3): NAGVMQNPRHLVRRRGQEARLRCSPMKGHSHVYWYRQLPEEGLKFMVYLQKENIIDESGMPKERFSAEFPKEGPSILRIQQVVRGDSAAYFCASCKGTDTQYFGPGTRLTVL.

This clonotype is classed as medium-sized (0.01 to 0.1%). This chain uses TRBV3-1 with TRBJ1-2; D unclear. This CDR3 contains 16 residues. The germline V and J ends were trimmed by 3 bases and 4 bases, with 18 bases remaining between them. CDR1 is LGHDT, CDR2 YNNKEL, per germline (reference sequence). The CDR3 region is CASSHSKLVTTYGYTF. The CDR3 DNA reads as TGTGCCAGCAGCCATTCCAAACTCGTCACTACCTATGGCTACACCTTC.

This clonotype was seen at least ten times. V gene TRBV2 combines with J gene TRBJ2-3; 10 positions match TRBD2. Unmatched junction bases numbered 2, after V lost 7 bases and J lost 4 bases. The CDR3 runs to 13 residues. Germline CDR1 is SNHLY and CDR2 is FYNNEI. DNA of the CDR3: TGTGCCAGCATTCTAGCGGGGGCAGATACGCAGTATTTT. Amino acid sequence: CASILAGADTQYF.

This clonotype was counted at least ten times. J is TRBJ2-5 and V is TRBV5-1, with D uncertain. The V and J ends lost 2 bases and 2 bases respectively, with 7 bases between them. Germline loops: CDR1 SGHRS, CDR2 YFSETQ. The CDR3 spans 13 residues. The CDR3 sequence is CASSFGPQETQYF. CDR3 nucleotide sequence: TGCGCCAGCAGCTTTGGGCCTCAAGAGACCCAGTACTTC.

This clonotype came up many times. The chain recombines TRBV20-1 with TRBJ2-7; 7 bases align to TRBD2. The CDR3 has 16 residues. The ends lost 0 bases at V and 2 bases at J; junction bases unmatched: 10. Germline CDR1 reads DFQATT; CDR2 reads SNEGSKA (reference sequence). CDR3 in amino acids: CSAREKRTSPTYEQYF. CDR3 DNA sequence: TGCAGTGCTAGAGAAAAAAGGACTAGTCCGACCTACGAGCAGTACTTC.

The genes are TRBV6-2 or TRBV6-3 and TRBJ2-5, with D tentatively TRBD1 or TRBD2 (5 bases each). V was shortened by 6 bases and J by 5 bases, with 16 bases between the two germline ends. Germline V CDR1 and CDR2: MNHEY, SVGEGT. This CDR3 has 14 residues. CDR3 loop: CASSSGQPGETQYF. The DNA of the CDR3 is TGTGCCAGCAGCTCCGGACAACCGGGGGAGACCCAGTACTTC.

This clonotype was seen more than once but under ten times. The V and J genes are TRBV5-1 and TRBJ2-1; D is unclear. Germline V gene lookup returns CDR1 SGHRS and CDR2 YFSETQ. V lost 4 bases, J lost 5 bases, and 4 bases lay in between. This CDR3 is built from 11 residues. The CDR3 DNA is TGCGCCAGCAGCGTTGACAATGAGCAGTTCTTC. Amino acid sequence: CASSVDNEQFF. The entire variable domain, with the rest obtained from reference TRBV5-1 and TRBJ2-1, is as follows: KAGVTQTPRYLIKTRGQQVTLSCSPISGHRSVSWYQQTPGQGLQFLFEYFSETQRNKGNFPGRFSGRQFSNSRSEMNVSTLELGDSALYLCASSVDNEQFFGPGTRLTVL.

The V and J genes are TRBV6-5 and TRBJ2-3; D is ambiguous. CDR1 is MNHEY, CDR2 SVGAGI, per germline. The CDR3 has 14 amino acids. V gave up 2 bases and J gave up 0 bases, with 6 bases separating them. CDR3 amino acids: CASSYSGSTDTQYF. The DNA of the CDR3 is TGTGCCAGCAGTTACAGTGGAAGCACAGATACGCAGTATTTT.

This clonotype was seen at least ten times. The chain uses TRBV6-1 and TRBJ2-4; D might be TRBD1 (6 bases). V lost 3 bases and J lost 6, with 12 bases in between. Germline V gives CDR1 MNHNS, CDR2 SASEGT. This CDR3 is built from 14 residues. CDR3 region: CASSDRGRRNIQYF. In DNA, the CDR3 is TGTGCCAGCAGTGACAGGGGTAGGAGAAACATTCAGTACTTC.

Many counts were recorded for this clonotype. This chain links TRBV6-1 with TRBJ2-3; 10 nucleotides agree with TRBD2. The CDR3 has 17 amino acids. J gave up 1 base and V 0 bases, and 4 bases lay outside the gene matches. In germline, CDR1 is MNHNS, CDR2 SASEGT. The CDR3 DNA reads TGTGCCAGCAGTGAAGCGCCAGCGGGAGGGGGCACAGATACGCAGTATTTT. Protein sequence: CASSEAPAGGGTDTQYF.

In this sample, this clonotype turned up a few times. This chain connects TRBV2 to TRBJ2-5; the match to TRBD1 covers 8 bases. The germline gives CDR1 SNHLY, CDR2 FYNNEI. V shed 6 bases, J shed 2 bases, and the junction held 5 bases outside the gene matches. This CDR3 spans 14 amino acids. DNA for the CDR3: TGTGCCAGCAGACCTTGGACAGGGCAAGAGACCCAGTACTTC. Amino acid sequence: CASRPWTGQETQYF.